The 31 T cell receptor beta chains presented below share a single source sample, sequenced in a study of Ad26.COV2.S vaccination and SARS-CoV-2 variants. Produced via immunoSEQ multiplex PCR; TCRdb's table is partial and in-frame only. In the table there are hundreds of thousands of clones, 80% to 95% of which are singletons. As for treatment: 15 to 20 received Ad26.COV2.S at low or high dose, single or two shots; a few received placebo; per-sample allocation not given. At day 63 after the first vaccine or placebo injection, samples were drawn. Sample: peripheral blood, taken in a trial of Ad26.COV2.S vaccine versus placebo. The origin of the receptors is a person aged 18-65 years who received the Ad26.COV2.S COVID-19 vaccine or a placebo.

This chain connects TRBV30 to TRBJ2-7, with a tentative D call TRBD1 (7 bases). V was trimmed by 5 bases and J by 5 bases, leaving 34 bases between them. Germline CDR1 reads GTSNPN; CDR2 reads SVGIG (reference sequence). This CDR3 is 19 amino acids long. The CDR3 DNA follows: TGTGCCTGGGTGACAGGGAAACTGTCCGGAACTAGCACTAAGGACGAGCAGTACTTC. Protein: CAWVTGKLSGTSTKDEQYF.

V usage is TRBV12-3 or TRBV12-4 and J usage is TRBJ1-4, with D unresolved. The V end lost 5 bases, the J end lost 8 bases, and 9 bases lay between the germline ends. This CDR3 has 12 residues. The DNA of the CDR3 is TGTGCCAGCAGTAAGGGAGACGAAAAACTGTTTTTT. It codes for CASSKGDEKLFF.

This chain links TRBV9 with TRBJ2-3; possibly TRBD2 for D (6 bases). CDR1 is SGDLS, CDR2 YYNGEE, per germline. The CDR3 runs to 15 residues. V was trimmed by 0 bases and J by 1 base, leaving 9 bases between them. This CDR3 is CASSVATGGTDTQYF. CDR3 sequence (DNA): TGTGCCAGCAGCGTAGCTACGGGGGGCACAGATACGCAGTATTTT.

Turning to this clone: Other nucleotide sequences in the sample specify the same CDR3. The V gene is TRBV19, the J gene TRBJ2-7, with 9 positions matching TRBD2. V was pared by 9 bases and J by 7 bases, with 10 bases of the junction left unmatched. This CDR3 region has 13 residues. Germline loops: CDR1 LNHDA, CDR2 SQIVND (reference sequence). DNA of the CDR3: TGTGCCAGCAACCCTAGCGGGATGATAGAGCAGTACTTC. This sequence encodes CASNPSGMIEQYF. Supplemented by reference TRBV19 and TRBJ2-7, the full variable domain reads DGGITQSPKYLFRKEGQNVTLSCEQNLNHDAMYWYRQDPGQGLRLIYYSQIVNDFQKGDIAEGYSVSREKKESFPLTVTSAQKNPTAFYLCASNPSGMIEQYFGPGTRLTVT.

Turning to this clone: One junction end does not reproduce the germline sequence, and a read error may be involved. The V call is TRBV7-7, the J call TRBJ2-1; TRBD2 agrees at 9 bases. Per the germline V gene, CDR1 is SSHAT and CDR2 is FNYEAQ (reference sequence). The CDR3 loop spans 14 amino acids. The CDR3 loop reads CASSLGRTSDEQFF. The CDR3, as DNA: TGTGCTAGCAGCTTAGGGAGGACTAGCGATGAGCAGTTCTTC.

The genes are TRBV18 and TRBJ2-1, with 9 bases aligning to TRBD1. The CDR3 has 15 amino acids. The V and J ends lost 7 bases and 6 bases, in that order; junction bases with no gene match: 10. From germline, CDR1 is KGHSH and CDR2 LQKENI. In DNA form, the CDR3 reads TGTGCCAGCTTCACCTATGGGACAGGGCCCAATGAGCAGTTCTTC. It specifies CASFTYGTGPNEQFF.

This chain uses TRBV10-3 with TRBJ1-2, with TRBD1 matching 10 bases. The V gene end was trimmed by 10 bases and the J gene end by 8 bases; junction bases not matched to a gene: 10. Germline V gene sequence: CDR1 ENHRY, CDR2 SYGVKD. The CDR3 contains 13 residues. In DNA, the CDR3 is TGTGCCACGTGTCCCGGGACAGGGGTCGGCTACACCTTC. This codes for CATCPGTGVGYTF.

The gene calls are TRBV24-1 and TRBJ2-1; possibly TRBD1 or TRBD2 for D (5 bases each). The CDR3 is 16 amino acids. Deletions cut 6 bases from V and 1 base from J, with 15 bases between. The V gene's germline CDR1 is KGHDR and CDR2 SFDVKD. The CDR3 spells CATSSRERGSYNEQFF. The CDR3 bases are TGTGCCACCAGTTCACGAGAGAGGGGTTCCTACAATGAGCAGTTCTTC.

This clone was detected only a few times. The chain uses TRBV4-1 and TRBJ1-2; 10 bases fit TRBD1. Germline-derived CDR1 and CDR2 are MGHRA and YSYEKL. The CDR3 spans 17 residues. With V trimmed by 2 bases and J by 4 bases, 10 bases remained unmatched. The CDR3 DNA is TGCGCCAGCAGCCAAACTGGGACAGGGGCTCCCTCCTATGGCTACACCTTC. Protein sequence: CASSQTGTGAPSYGYTF.

The chain joins TRBV7-8 to TRBJ2-7; 12 positions agree with TRBD2. The CDR3 runs to 15 residues. V lost 5 bases and J lost 3; bases outside the gene matches: 5. CDR1 and CDR2 from the germline V gene are SGHVS and FQNEAQ. The CDR3 here is CASSTRTSGNYEQYF. The CDR3 bases are TGTGCCAGCAGCACCCGGACTAGCGGGAACTACGAGCAGTACTTC.

V gene TRBV6-5 combines with J gene TRBJ2-5; unclear D gene. Germline V CDR1 and CDR2: MNHEY, SVGAGI. V lost 6 bases, J lost 2 bases, and 16 bases lay in between. There are 15 residues in the CDR3. DNA of the CDR3: TGTGCCAGCAGAACCACTCCTGCGAGACAAGAGACCCAGTACTTC. Protein sequence: CASRTTPARQETQYF.

The gene calls are TRBV27 and TRBJ2-7; 9 positions match TRBD1. J lost 6 bases, V lost 4 bases, and 10 bases had no gene match. Germline V gene data show CDR1 as MNHEY and CDR2 as SMNVEV (reference sequence). This CDR3 has 15 amino acids. The CDR3 loop reads CASSSTTGGSSEQYF. In DNA, the CDR3 is TGTGCCAGCAGTTCGACCACAGGGGGCTCTTCCGAGCAGTACTTC.

V usage is TRBV6-6 and J usage is TRBJ1-2, with a weak D call TRBD1 (6 bases). Between the trimmed V and J ends, which lost 8 bases and 8 bases, there was a span of 15 bases. There are 12 residues in the CDR3. Germline CDR1 MNHNY, CDR2 SVGAGI (reference sequence). The CDR3: CASDARGGGYTF. For the CDR3, the DNA is TGTGCCAGCGACGCCAGGGGAGGAGGCTACACCTTC.

J is TRBJ1-5 and V is TRBV30, with TRBD1 matching over 8 bases. The CDR3 spans 12 residues. Trimming removed 3 bases from V and 11 bases from J; junction bases left unmatched: 6. Germline CDR1 reads GTSNPN; CDR2 reads SVGIG (reference sequence). CDR3 bases: TGTGCCTGGAGAGCCGGGACAGGAGCCCAGCATTTT. It yields the protein CAWRAGTGAQHF.

The J gene is TRBJ2-3, the V gene TRBV5-1, with D possibly matching TRBD2 (5 bases). The germline CDR1 and CDR2 sequences are SGHRS and YFSETQ. The CDR3 sequence is 15 residues long. V lost 0 bases to trimming and J lost 0 bases, with 8 bases between them. CDR3 nucleotides: TGCGCCAGCAGCTTGGCGGGGTTGAGCACAGATACGCAGTATTTT. Protein product: CASSLAGLSTDTQYF. Together with reference TRBV5-1 and TRBJ2-3, the CDR3 gives the full variable domain: KAGVTQTPRYLIKTRGQQVTLSCSPISGHRSVSWYQQTPGQGLQFLFEYFSETQRNKGNFPGRFSGRQFSNSRSEMNVSTLELGDSALYLCASSLAGLSTDTQYFGPGTRLTVL.

The chain has TRBV7-3 and TRBJ2-1, with 7 nucleotides matching TRBD2. CDR1 and CDR2 from the germline V gene are SGHTA and FQGTGA. The CDR3 sequence is 15 residues long. The trim removed 2 bases at V and 6 bases at J, leaving 7 bases unmatched. The CDR3 reads CASSLAGLGFNEQFF. The CDR3 bases are TGTGCCAGCAGCTTAGCAGGACTAGGCTTCAATGAGCAGTTCTTC.

The chain joins TRBV5-1 to TRBJ2-2, with D hard to call. Trimming removed 1 base at V and 13 bases at J, with 17 bases between. There are 14 residues in the CDR3. Germline values: CDR1 SGHRS, CDR2 YFSETQ. Here the CDR3 DNA reads TGCGCCAGCAGCTTGAACGCGGCGGATCCGGTGCTGTTTTTT. It translates to CASSLNAADPVLFF.

This clone appeared once. V usage is TRBV28 and J usage is TRBJ1-1; the D gene is possibly TRBD1 (5 bases). V was trimmed by 6 bases and J by 5 bases, leaving 22 bases between them. The germline V gene has CDR1 MDHEN and CDR2 SYDVKM. The CDR3 covers 16 residues. CDR3 sequence reads: CASRQDSPVMGTEAFF. Written as DNA, the CDR3 is TGTGCCAGCAGGCAAGACAGCCCCGTAATGGGGACTGAAGCTTTCTTT. The variable domain in full, with the rest retrieved from reference TRBV28 and TRBJ1-1, is DVKVTQSSRYLVKRTGEKVFLECVQDMDHENMFWYRQDPGLGLRLIYFSYDVKMKEKGDIPEGYSVSREKKERFSLILESASTNQTSMYLCASRQDSPVMGTEAFFGQGTRLTVV.

The chain combines TRBV2 with TRBJ2-7, with D hard to call. Germline-derived CDR1 and CDR2 are SNHLY and FYNNEI. V dropped 6 bases and J dropped 2 bases, with 14 bases sitting between them. The CDR3 has 14 residues. The CDR3 reads CASSAPDRPYEQYF. CDR3 in DNA: TGTGCCAGCAGCGCCCCGGACCGGCCCTACGAGCAGTACTTC. Full variable domain (outside the CDR3, taken from reference TRBV2 and TRBJ2-7): EPEVTQTPSHQVTQMGQEVILRCVPISNHLYFYWYRQILGQKVEFLVSFYNNEISEKSEIFDDQFSVERPDGSNFTLKIRSTKLEDSAMYFCASSAPDRPYEQYFGPGTRLTVT.

DNA for the CDR3: TGTGCCAGCAGTGCCACAGGGGGCTATGGGGCCAACGTCCTGACTTTC. It is translated as CASSATGGYGANVLTF. The V gene is TRBV27, the J gene TRBJ2-6; 9 nucleotides align to TRBD1. Germline V gives CDR1 MNHEY, CDR2 SMNVEV (reference sequence). CDR3 length equals 16 residues. With 5 bases clipped from V and 3 bases from J, the junction kept 5 bases outside the gene matches.

V is TRBV7-9 and J is TRBJ1-5; D gene ambiguous. Germline V gene data show CDR1 as SEHNR and CDR2 as FQNEAQ (reference sequence). This CDR3 has 15 residues. V was trimmed by 5 bases and J by 0 bases, leaving 11 bases between them. The CDR3 here is CASSLDSNSNQPQHF. DNA for the CDR3: TGTGCCAGCAGCCTTGACTCAAATAGCAATCAGCCCCAGCATTTT.

This sequence joins TRBV11-2 and TRBJ2-7; 9 nucleotides align to TRBD2. V lost 2 bases and J lost 4; bases outside the gene matches: 9. Germline-derived CDR1 and CDR2 are SGHAT and FQNNGV. There are 16 residues in the CDR3. DNA of the CDR3: TGTGCCAGCAGCTTAAGGCCTAGCGGGAATTTGTACGAGCAGTACTTC. Translated, it gives CASSLRPSGNLYEQYF. Full variable domain (outside the CDR3, taken from reference TRBV11-2 and TRBJ2-7): EAGVAQSPRYKIIEKRQSVAFWCNPISGHATLYWYQQILGQGPKLLIQFQNNGVVDDSQLPKDRFSAERLKGVDSTLKIQPAKLEDSAVYLCASSLRPSGNLYEQYFGPGTRLTVT.

The chain combines TRBV30 with TRBJ2-7, with 7 nucleotides matching TRBD2. Germline CDR1 is GTSNPN and CDR2 is SVGIG (reference sequence). The V and J ends lost 3 bases and 7 bases, in that order; junction bases with no gene match: 9. This CDR3 has 13 residues. The CDR3 coding sequence is TGTGCCTGGAGCAGGCGGGAGATAAGTGAGCAGTACTTC. This translates into CAWSRREISEQYF.

The rearrangement links TRBV4-3 to TRBJ2-7; no firm D call. The V and J ends lost 0 bases and 0 bases respectively, with 9 bases between them. CDR3 length: 15 residues. Germline values: CDR1 LGHNA, CDR2 YSLEER. The DNA for the CDR3 is TGCGCCAGCAGCCAAGATATCGCGAGCTCCTACGAGCAGTACTTC. It specifies CASSQDIASSYEQYF.

J is TRBJ2-1 and V is TRBV30, with TRBD1 matching over 9 bases. Germline CDR1 GTSNPN, CDR2 SVGIG (reference sequence). V shed 2 bases and J 8 bases; nucleotides not matched to a gene: 10. The CDR3 has 15 amino acids. CDR3 loop: CAWSPGTGNFDEQFF. The CDR3 DNA follows: TGTGCCTGGAGTCCCGGGACAGGGAATTTCGATGAGCAGTTCTTC.

In this sample, this clone turned up a few times. This chain uses TRBV6-2 or TRBV6-3 with TRBJ2-5, with TRBD1 matching 7 bases. The CDR3 runs 15 residues. Germline assignment: CDR1 MNHEY and CDR2 SVGEGT. Trimming took 4 bases from V and 2 from J; bases not matched to a gene: 7. In DNA form, the CDR3 reads TGTGCCAGCAGTTTACAGGGGTCCGGGCAAGAGACCCAGTACTTC. Encoded protein: CASSLQGSGQETQYF.

The chain joins TRBV27 to TRBJ1-1; no reliable D call. CDR1 and CDR2 (germline): MNHEY, SMNVEV (reference sequence). V was trimmed by 5 bases and J by 5 bases, leaving 18 bases between them. CDR3 length: 15 residues. The CDR3 DNA reads as TGTGCCAGCAGTCTAATACGCGGCGGGGTGACTGAAGCTTTCTTT. Its translation: CASSLIRGGVTEAFF.

The chain couples TRBV2 to TRBJ1-1, with 7 bases that match TRBD1. V lost 7 bases to trimming and J lost 4 bases; unmatched junction nucleotides: 12. Germline CDR1 is SNHLY and CDR2 is FYNNEI. This CDR3 contains 15 residues. The CDR3 here is CASTSEGAAATEAFF. For the CDR3, the DNA is TGTGCCAGCACCTCGGAGGGGGCTGCGGCCACTGAAGCTTTCTTT. Together with reference TRBV2 and TRBJ1-1, the CDR3 gives the full variable domain: EPEVTQTPSHQVTQMGQEVILRCVPISNHLYFYWYRQILGQKVEFLVSFYNNEISEKSEIFDDQFSVERPDGSNFTLKIRSTKLEDSAMYFCASTSEGAAATEAFFGQGTRLTVV.

This clone has more than one count but fewer than ten. The chain has TRBV27 and TRBJ2-7; 7 bases agree with TRBD2. CDR1 is MNHEY and CDR2 is SMNVEV in the germline V gene (reference sequence). The CDR3 is made up of 14 amino acids. V shed 10 bases, J shed 1 base, and the junction held 10 bases outside the gene matches. The chain's CDR3 is CATTPAGLSYEQYF. In DNA, the CDR3 is TGTGCCACCACCCCAGCGGGACTATCCTACGAGCAGTACTTC.

The chain links TRBV6-2 or TRBV6-3 to TRBJ2-5, with TRBD2 matching over 8 bases. Germline lookup yields CDR1 MNHEY and CDR2 SVGEGT. V lost 5 bases, J lost 4 bases, and 12 bases stayed unmatched. CDR3 length: 16 amino acids. Here the CDR3 DNA reads TGTGCCAGCAGTCCCTTTAGCGGGATCCTGGGAGAGACCCAGTACTTC. The encoded protein is CASSPFSGILGETQYF.

V gene TRBV27 combines with J gene TRBJ2-5; D may correspond to TRBD1 or TRBD2 (5 bases each). Trimming left V 0 bases short and J 1 base short, with 9 bases between. The CDR3 is 15 residues long. From germline, CDR1 is MNHEY and CDR2 SMNVEV (reference sequence). CDR3 nucleotides: TGTGCCAGCAGTTTATCTTGGGGACCCCAAGAGACCCAGTACTTC. Residues: CASSLSWGPQETQYF.